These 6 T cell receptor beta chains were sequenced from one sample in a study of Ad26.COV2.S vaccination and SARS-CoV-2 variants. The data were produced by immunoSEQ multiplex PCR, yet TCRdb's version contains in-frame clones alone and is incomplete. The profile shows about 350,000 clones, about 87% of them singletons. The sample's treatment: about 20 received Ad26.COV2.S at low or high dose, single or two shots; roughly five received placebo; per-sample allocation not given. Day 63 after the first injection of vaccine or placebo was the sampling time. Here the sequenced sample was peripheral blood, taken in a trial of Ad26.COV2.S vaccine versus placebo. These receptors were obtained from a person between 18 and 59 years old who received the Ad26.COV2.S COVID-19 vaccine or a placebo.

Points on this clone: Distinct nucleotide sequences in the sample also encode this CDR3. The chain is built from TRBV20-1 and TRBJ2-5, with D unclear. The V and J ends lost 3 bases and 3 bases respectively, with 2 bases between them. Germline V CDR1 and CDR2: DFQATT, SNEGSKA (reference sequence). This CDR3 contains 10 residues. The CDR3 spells CSASKETQYF. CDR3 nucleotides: TGCAGTGCTAGTAAAGAGACCCAGTACTTC.

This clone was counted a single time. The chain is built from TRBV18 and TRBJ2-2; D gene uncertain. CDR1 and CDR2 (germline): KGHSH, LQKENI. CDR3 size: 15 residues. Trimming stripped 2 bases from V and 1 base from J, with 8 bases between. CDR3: CASSPSNKNTGELFF. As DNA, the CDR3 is TGTGCCAGCTCACCATCGAACAAGAACACCGGGGAGCTGTTTTTT.

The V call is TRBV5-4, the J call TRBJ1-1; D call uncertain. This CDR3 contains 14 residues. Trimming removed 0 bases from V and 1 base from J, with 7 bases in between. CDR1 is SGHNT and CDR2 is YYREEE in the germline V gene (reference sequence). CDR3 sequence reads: CASSLGSQNTEAFF. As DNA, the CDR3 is TGTGCCAGCAGCTTGGGCAGCCAGAACACTGAAGCTTTCTTT. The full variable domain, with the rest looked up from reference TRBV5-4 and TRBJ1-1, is ETGVTQSPTHLIKTRGQQVTLRCSSQSGHNTVSWYQQALGQGPQFIFQYYREEENGRGNFPPRFSGLQFPNYSSELNVNALELDDSALYLCASSLGSQNTEAFFGQGTRLTVV.

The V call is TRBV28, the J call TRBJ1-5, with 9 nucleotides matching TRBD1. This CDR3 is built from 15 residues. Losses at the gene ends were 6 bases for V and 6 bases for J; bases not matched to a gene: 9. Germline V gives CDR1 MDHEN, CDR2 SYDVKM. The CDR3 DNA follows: TGTGCCAGCAGCCCGCCGGGACAGGGCCGTCAGCCCCAGCATTTT. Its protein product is CASSPPGQGRQPQHF.

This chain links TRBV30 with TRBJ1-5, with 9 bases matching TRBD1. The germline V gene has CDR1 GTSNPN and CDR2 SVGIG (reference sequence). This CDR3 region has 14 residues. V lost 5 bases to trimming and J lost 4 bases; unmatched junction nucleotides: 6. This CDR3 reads CAWHPGTGNQPQHF. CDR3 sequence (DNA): TGTGCCTGGCATCCCGGGACAGGGAATCAGCCCCAGCATTTT.

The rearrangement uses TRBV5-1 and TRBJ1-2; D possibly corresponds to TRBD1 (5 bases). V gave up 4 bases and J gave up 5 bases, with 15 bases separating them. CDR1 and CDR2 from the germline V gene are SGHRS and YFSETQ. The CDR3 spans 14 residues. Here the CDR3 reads CASSILGREYGYTF. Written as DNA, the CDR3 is TGCGCCAGCAGCATACTGGGACGGGAGTATGGCTACACCTTC.